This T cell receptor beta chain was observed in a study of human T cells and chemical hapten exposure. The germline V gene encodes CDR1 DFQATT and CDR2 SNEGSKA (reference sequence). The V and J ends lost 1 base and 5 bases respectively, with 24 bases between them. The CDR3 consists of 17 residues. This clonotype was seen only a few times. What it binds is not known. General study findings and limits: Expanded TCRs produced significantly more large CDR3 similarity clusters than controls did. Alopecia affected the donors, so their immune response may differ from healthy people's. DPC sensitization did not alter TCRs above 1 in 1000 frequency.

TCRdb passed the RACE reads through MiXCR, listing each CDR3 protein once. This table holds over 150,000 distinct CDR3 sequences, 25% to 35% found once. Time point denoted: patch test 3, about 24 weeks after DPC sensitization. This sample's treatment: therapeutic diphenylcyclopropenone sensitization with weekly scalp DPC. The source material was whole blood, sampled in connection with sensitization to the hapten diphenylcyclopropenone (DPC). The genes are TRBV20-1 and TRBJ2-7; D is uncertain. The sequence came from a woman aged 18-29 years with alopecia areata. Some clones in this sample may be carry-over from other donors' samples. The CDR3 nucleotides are TGCAGTGCTAGAGGTGTGGACCCCGCCGGGCCGGGCAACGAGCAGTACTTC. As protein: CSARGVDPAGPGNEQYF.